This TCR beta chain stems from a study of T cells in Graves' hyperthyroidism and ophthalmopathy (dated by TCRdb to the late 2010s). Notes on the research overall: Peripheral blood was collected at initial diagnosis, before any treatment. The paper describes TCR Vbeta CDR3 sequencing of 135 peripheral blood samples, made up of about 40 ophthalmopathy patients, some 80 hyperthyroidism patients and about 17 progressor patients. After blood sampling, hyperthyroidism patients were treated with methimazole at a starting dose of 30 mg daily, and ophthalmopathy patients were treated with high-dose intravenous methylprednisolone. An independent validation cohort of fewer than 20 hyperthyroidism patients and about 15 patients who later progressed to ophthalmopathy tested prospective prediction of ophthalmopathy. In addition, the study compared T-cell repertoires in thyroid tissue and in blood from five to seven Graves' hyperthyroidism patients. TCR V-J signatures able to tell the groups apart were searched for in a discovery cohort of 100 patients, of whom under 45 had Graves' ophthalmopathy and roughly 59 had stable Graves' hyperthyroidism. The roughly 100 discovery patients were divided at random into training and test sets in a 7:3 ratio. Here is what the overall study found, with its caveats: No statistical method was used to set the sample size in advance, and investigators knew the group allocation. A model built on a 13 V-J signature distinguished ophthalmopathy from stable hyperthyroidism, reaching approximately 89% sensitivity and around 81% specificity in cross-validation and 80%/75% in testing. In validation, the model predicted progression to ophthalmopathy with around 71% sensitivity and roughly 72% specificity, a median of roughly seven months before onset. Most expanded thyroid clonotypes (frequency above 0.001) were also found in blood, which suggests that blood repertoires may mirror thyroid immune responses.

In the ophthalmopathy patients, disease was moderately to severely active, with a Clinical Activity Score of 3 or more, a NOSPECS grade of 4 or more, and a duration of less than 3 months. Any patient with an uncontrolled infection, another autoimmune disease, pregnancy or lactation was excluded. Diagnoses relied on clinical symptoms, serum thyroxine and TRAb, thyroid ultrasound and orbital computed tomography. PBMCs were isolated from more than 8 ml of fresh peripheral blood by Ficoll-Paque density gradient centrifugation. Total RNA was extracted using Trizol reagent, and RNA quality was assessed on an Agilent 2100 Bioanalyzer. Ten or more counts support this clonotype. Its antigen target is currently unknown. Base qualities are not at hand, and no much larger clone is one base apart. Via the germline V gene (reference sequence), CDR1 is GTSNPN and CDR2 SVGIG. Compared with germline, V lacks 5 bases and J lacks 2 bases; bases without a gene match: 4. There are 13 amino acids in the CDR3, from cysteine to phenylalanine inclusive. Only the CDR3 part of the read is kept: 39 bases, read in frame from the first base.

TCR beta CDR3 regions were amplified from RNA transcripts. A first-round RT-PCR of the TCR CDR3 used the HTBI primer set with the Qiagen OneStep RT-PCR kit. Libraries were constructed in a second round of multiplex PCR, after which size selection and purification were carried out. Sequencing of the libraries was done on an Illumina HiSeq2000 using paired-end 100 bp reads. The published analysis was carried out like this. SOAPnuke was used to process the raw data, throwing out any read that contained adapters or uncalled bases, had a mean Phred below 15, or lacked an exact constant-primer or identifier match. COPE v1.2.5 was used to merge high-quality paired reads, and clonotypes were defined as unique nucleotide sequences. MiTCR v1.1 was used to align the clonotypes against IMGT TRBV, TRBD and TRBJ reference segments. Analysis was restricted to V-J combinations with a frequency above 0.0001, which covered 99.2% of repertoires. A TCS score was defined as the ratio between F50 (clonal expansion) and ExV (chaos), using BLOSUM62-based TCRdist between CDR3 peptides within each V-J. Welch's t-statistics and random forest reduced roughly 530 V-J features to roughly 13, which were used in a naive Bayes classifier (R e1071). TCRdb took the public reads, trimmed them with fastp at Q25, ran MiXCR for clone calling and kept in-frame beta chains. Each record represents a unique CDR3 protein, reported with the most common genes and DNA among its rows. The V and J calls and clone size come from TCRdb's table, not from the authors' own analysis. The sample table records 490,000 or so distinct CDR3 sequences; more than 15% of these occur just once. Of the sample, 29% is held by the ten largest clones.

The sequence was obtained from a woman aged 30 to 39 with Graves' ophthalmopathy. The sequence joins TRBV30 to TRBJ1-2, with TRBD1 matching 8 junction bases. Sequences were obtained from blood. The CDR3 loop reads CAWADRGNYGYTF. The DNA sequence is TGTGCCTGGGCTGACAGGGGAAACTATGGCTACACCTTC.